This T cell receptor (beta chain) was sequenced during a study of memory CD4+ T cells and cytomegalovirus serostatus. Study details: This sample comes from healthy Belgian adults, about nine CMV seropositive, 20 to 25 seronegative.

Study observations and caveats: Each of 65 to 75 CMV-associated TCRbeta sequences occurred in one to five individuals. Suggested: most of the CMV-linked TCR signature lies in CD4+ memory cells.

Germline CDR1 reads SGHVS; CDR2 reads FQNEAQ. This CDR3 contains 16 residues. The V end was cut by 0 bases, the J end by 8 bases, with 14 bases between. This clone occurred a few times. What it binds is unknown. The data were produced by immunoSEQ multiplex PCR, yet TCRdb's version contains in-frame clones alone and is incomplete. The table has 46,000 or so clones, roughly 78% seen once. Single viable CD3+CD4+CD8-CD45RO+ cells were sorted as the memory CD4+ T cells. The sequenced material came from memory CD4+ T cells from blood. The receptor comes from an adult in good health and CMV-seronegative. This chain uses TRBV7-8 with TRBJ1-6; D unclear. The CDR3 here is CASSLAPSQGYSPLHF. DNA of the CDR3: TGTGCCAGCAGCTTAGCGCCCAGTCAAGGGTATTCACCCCTCCACTTT.